The entry below describes one T cell receptor beta chain. Antigen unknown. This sample stems from a study of cytomegalovirus exposure and HLA in healthy donors. Study findings and constraints: The Asian-associated ancestry cluster reportedly had fewer N-insertions than the approximately 670-donor mean in a later analysis. Earlier findings revealed that most TCR beta V segments proved productive either about 87% or about 30% of the time.

The PCR contained 60 Vbeta and 13 Jbeta primers. The assay was immunoSEQ multiplex PCR, and TCRdb's table has in-frame clones only and misses some. The sample contains approximately 150,000 clones, around 79% of which appear only once. CDR3 length: 15 residues. Germline CDR1 reads MNHEY; CDR2 reads SMNVEV (reference sequence). Losses at the gene ends were 3 bases for V and 4 bases for J; bases not matched to a gene: 6. This donor's file did not include a recorded CMV serostatus. This receptor was taken from a human donor in good health. Sequenced sample: PBMCs. The chain carries TRBV27 and TRBJ1-1; 9 bases align to TRBD1. CDR3 DNA sequence: TGTGCCAGCAGTTTCAAACAGGGGGCGCGCACTGAAGCTTTCTTT. This sequence encodes CASSFKQGARTEAFF.